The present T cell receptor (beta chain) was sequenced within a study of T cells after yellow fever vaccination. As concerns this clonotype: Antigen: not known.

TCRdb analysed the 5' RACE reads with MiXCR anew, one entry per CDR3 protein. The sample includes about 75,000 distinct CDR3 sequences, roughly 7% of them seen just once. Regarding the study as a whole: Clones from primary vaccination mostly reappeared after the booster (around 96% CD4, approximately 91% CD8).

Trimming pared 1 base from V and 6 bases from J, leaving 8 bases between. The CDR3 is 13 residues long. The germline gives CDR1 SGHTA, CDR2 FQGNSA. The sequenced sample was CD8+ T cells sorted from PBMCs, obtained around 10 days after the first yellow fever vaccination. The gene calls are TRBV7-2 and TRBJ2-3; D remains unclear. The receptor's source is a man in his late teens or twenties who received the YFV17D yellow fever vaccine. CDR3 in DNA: TGTGCCAGCAGCTTAGGCACCGGGGATACGCAGTATTTT. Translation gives CASSLGTGDTQYF.